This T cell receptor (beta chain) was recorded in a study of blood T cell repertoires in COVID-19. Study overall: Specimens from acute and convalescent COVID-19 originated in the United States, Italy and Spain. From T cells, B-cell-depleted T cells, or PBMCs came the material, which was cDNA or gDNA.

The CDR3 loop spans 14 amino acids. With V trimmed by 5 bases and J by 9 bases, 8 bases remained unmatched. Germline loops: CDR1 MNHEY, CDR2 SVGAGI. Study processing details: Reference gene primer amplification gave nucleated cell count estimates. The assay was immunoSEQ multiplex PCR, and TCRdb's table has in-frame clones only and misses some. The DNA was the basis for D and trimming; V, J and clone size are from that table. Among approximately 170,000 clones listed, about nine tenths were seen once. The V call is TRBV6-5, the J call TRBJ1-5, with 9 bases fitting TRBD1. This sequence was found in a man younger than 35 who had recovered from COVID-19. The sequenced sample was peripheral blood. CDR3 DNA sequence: TGTGCCAGCAGTAACAGGGGGCCTCCGAGGCCCCAGCATTTT. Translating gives CASSNRGPPRPQHF.